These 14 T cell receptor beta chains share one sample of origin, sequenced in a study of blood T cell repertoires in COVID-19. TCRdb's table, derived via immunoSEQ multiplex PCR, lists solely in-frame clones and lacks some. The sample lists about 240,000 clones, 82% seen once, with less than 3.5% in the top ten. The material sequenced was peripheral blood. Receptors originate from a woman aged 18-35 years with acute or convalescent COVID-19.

In DNA, the CDR3 is TGTGCCAGCAGCCTGAGGCACAGGGGCACTGAAGCTTTCTTT. Translating gives CASSLRHRGTEAFF. This chain joins TRBV3-1 (or the pseudogene TRBV3-2) and TRBJ1-1, with 7 bases identical to TRBD1. This CDR3 is 14 amino acids long. Trimming cost V 4 bases and J 4 bases; bases outside gene matches: 6. The germline V gene encodes CDR1 LGHDT and CDR2 YNNKEL (reference sequence).

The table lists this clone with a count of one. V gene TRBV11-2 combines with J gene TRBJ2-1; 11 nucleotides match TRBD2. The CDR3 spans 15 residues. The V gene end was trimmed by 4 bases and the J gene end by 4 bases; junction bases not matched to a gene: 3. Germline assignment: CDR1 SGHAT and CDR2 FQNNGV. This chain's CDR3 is CASSSGTSGYNEQFF. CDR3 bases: TGTGCCAGCAGCTCCGGGACTAGCGGTTACAATGAGCAGTTCTTC.

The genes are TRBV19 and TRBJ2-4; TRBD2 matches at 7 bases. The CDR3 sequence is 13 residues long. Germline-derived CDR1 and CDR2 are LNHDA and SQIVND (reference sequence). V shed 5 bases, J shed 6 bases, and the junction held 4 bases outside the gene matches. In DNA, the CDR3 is TGTGCCAGTAGTGATTCTAGCGGAAACATTCAGTACTTC. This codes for CASSDSSGNIQYF.

For the CDR3, the DNA is TGTGCCACACGAGGAGCCAGGGACGAGCAGTACTTC. Protein product: CATRGARDEQYF. The chain combines TRBV11-2 with TRBJ2-7; D is possibly TRBD1 (5 bases). The germline V and J ends were trimmed by 10 bases and 5 bases, with 15 bases remaining between them. Germline lookup yields CDR1 SGHAT and CDR2 FQNNGV. The CDR3 length is 12 residues.

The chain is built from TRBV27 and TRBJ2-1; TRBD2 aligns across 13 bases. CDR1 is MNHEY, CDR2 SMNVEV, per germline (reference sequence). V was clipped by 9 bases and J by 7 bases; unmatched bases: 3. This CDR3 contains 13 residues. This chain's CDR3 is CASGLAGVNEQFF. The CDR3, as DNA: TGTGCCAGTGGACTAGCGGGAGTAAATGAGCAGTTCTTC.

CDR3 amino acids: CASSAVSSGNTGELFF. The CDR3, as DNA: TGTGCCAGCAGTGCTGTGTCTAGCGGAAACACCGGGGAGCTGTTTTTT. The chain employs TRBV2 and TRBJ2-2; TRBD2 matches 7 bases. The CDR3 runs 16 residues. The germline CDR1 and CDR2 sequences are SNHLY and FYNNEI. V lost 4 bases to trimming and J lost 2 bases; unmatched junction nucleotides: 7. Combining the CDR3 with reference TRBV2 and TRBJ2-2 gives the whole variable domain EPEVTQTPSHQVTQMGQEVILRCVPISNHLYFYWYRQILGQKVEFLVSFYNNEISEKSEIFDDQFSVERPDGSNFTLKIRSTKLEDSAMYFCASSAVSSGNTGELFFGEGSRLTVL.

This CDR3 is CASSLGGRVLAGSTDTQYF. The CDR3, as DNA: TGTGCCAGCAGCCTCGGAGGCAGGGTACTAGCGGGGAGCACAGATACGCAGTATTTT. The genes are TRBV7-2 and TRBJ2-3; 10 positions agree with TRBD2. The CDR3 covers 19 residues. CDR1 is SGHTA, CDR2 FQGNSA, per germline. Losses at the gene ends were 5 bases for V and 0 bases for J; bases not matched to a gene: 14.

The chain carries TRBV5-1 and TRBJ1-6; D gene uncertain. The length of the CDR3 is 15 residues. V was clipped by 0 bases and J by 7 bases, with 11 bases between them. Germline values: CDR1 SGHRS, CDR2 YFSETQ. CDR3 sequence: CASSLAEGANSPLHF. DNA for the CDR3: TGCGCCAGCAGCTTGGCCGAGGGAGCCAATTCACCCCTCCACTTT.

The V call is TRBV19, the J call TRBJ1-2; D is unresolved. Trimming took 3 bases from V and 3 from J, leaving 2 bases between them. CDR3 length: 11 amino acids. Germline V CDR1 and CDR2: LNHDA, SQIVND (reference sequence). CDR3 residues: CASSIYYGYTF. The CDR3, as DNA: TGTGCCAGTAGTATCTACTATGGCTACACCTTC.

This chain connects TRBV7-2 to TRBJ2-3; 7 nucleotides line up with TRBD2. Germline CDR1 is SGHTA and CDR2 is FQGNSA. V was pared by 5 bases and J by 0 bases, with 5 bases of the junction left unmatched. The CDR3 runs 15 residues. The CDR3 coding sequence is TGTGCCAGCAGCCCCAGCGGGACTAGCACAGATACGCAGTATTTT. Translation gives CASSPSGTSTDTQYF.

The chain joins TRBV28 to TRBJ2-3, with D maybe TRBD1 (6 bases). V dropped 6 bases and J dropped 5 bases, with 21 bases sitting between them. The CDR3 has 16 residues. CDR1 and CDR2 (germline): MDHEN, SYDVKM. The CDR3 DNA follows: TGTGCCAGCAGCTGGGGGCTAAGGGGGTTCGGAGATACGCAGTATTTT. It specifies CASSWGLRGFGDTQYF.

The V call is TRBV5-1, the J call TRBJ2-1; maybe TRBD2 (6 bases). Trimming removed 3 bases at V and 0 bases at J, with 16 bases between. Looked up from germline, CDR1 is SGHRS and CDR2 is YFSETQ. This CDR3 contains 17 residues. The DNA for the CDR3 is TGCGCCAGCAGCTCTCTATTGGGACTGAGCTCCTACAATGAGCAGTTCTTC. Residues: CASSSLLGLSSYNEQFF.

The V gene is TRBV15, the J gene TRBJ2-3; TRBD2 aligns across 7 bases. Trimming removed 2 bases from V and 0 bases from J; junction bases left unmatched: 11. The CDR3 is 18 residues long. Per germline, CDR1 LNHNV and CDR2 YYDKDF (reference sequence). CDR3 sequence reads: CATSRNRGGRRSTDTQYF. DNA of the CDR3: TGTGCCACCAGCAGAAATCGGGGCGGGAGACGGAGCACAGATACGCAGTATTTT.

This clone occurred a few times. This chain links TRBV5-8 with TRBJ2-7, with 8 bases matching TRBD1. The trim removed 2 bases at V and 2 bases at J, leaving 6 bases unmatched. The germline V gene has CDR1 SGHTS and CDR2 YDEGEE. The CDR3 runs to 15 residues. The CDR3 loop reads CASSFSGGFTYEQYF. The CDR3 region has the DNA TGTGCCAGCAGCTTTTCAGGGGGCTTCACCTACGAGCAGTACTTC.